This entry features one TCR beta chain sequence. In the original workflow: Reference gene primer amplification in the assay estimated nucleated cell counts. Clones were sequenced by immunoSEQ multiplex PCR, and TCRdb holds only the in-frame ones, with some missing. For V, J and clone size, that table is used; D and trimming come from the DNA. In the table there are approximately 120,000 clones, roughly 88% of which are singletons. This record comes from a study of blood T cell repertoires in COVID-19. Study summary: The United States, Italy and Spain provided the acute and convalescent COVID-19 samples. Sources were T cells, B-cell-depleted T cells, or PBMCs; the material itself was cDNA or gDNA.

CDR1 and CDR2 (germline): MNHEY, SMNVEV (reference sequence). The ends were cut back, 2 bases at V and 1 base at J, with 6 bases in the middle. The CDR3 is 14 amino acids. The material sequenced was peripheral blood. The TCR was taken from a man over 45 with acute or convalescent COVID-19. The chain uses TRBV27 and TRBJ1-5; TRBD1 is a possible D gene (5 bases). DNA for the CDR3: TGTGCCAGCAGTTTACAGGGAAGCAATCAGCCCCAGCATTTT. Translated: CASSLQGSNQPQHF.